This T cell receptor beta chain was documented in a study of regulatory T cells in long-lasting Graves disease. Relying on iRepertoire HTBI primers and Arm-PCR of CDR3 regions, the team built TCR beta libraries. Using its own MiXCR run on the multiplex PCR reads, TCRdb lists one record per CDR3 protein. The data show hundreds of thousands of distinct CDR3 sequences, with more than 20% seen just once and approximately 8% held by the top ten. Sample time point: persistent/refractory GD, antithyroid drugs over 5 years with positive TRAb. Extracted RNA from PBMCs served as the source of the TCR library. Graves' disease was diagnosed by American Thyroid Association guidelines. Sequencing used peripheral blood mononuclear cells (PBMCs), obtained when the disease was refractory, from a patient treated with antithyroid drugs. This clonotype was obtained from a female donor with Graves disease.

For the CDR3, the DNA is TGTGCCAGCAGTTACGGGACACAAGGTGAAGCTTTCTTT. Residues: CASSYGTQGEAFF. This sequence joins TRBV6-9 and TRBJ1-1; D is perhaps TRBD1 (6 bases). Germline CDR1 reads MNHGY; CDR2 reads SVAAGI. There are 13 residues in the CDR3. Deletions cut 3 bases from V and 7 bases from J, with 12 bases between.